These 8 T cell receptor beta chains came from one sample sequenced in a study of shared clonotypes between healthy human individuals. Libraries were prepared by immunoSEQ multiplex PCR; TCRdb keeps only in-frame clonotypes and omits some of them. The repertoire consists of 2 million to 2.5 million clones, with approximately 93% occurring once and the leading ten covering under 0.45%. The source material was naive CD4+ T cells from PBMCs. The subset here: CD45RA+ positively selected. Receptors originate from a man aged 18 to 35 in good health. Some clones in this sample may be carry-over from other donors' samples.

The table lists this clone with a few counts. The chain uses TRBV11-3 and TRBJ2-7; no definite D call. Germline lookup yields CDR1 SGHNT and CDR2 YENEEA. The CDR3 is made up of 13 amino acids. Trimming removed 4 bases from V and 3 bases from J, with 10 bases in between. The DNA for the CDR3 is TGTGCCAGCAGCTGGATTCGTGACTACGAGCAGTACTTC. As protein: CASSWIRDYEQYF.

The table lists this clone with a count of one. The chain combines TRBV11-2 with TRBJ2-7, with TRBD2 matching over 10 bases. V lost 3 bases and J lost 2; bases outside the gene matches: 7. Germline V gives CDR1 SGHAT, CDR2 FQNNGV. CDR3 length: 16 amino acids. CDR3 nucleotide sequence: TGTGCCAGCAGCTTCATCCCAACTAGCGGGGCCTACGAGCAGTACTTC. Its protein product is CASSFIPTSGAYEQYF. Looking up the rest from reference TRBV11-2 and TRBJ2-7 gives the full variable domain: EAGVAQSPRYKIIEKRQSVAFWCNPISGHATLYWYQQILGQGPKLLIQFQNNGVVDDSQLPKDRFSAERLKGVDSTLKIQPAKLEDSAVYLCASSFIPTSGAYEQYFGPGTRLTVT.

The V gene is TRBV9, the J gene TRBJ2-7, with TRBD1 matching 8 bases. The CDR3 has 15 amino acids. J lost 5 bases, V lost 4 bases, and 11 bases had no gene match. Germline-derived CDR1 and CDR2 are SGDLS and YYNGEE. CDR3 protein: CASSPRTGSINEQYF. Here the CDR3 DNA reads TGTGCCAGCAGCCCACGGACAGGGTCAATAAACGAGCAGTACTTC. Full variable domain (outside the CDR3, taken from reference TRBV9 and TRBJ2-7): DSGVTQTPKHLITATGQRVTLRCSPRSGDLSVYWYQQSLDQGLQFLIQYYNGEERAKGNILERFSAQQFPDLHSELNLSSLELGDSALYFCASSPRTGSINEQYFGPGTRLTVT.

V and J are TRBV28 and TRBJ1-2; D possibly corresponds to TRBD1 (6 bases). CDR1 is MDHEN, CDR2 SYDVKM, per germline. The ends were cut back, 2 bases at V and 11 bases at J, with 12 bases in the middle. CDR3 size: 12 residues. As DNA, the CDR3 is TGTGCCAGCAGTTTAGATCAGGGGTGGTACACCTTC. Translation gives CASSLDQGWYTF.

The CDR3 spells CASTPSGKGRTGELFF. The CDR3 nucleotides read TGTGCCAGTACGCCCTCGGGAAAGGGGAGAACCGGGGAGCTGTTTTTT. This chain joins TRBV19 and TRBJ2-2; tentatively, D is TRBD1 or TRBD2 (5 bases each). CDR1 is LNHDA and CDR2 is SQIVND in the germline V gene (reference sequence). The CDR3 loop spans 16 amino acids. The V end was cut by 7 bases, the J end by 5 bases, with 20 bases between.

This chain joins TRBV5-5 and TRBJ1-1; a weak D match, TRBD1 (6 bases). Germline V gene sequence: CDR1 SGHKS, CDR2 YYEKEE (reference sequence). CDR3 length: 16 residues. The V end lost 1 base, the J end lost 4 bases, and 17 bases lay between the germline ends. CDR3 protein: CASSLWLRQDGTEAFF. The CDR3 nucleotides are TGTGCCAGCAGCTTGTGGCTCCGACAGGATGGCACTGAAGCTTTCTTT.

The chain joins TRBV29-1 to TRBJ2-3, with D unresolved. V was clipped by 0 bases and J by 3 bases, with 10 bases between them. This CDR3 has 14 amino acids. Germline V lookup: CDR1 SQVTM, CDR2 ANQGSEA. CDR3 nucleotides: TGCAGCGTTGAAGAGGGGATGAAGACAGATACGCAGTATTTT. This translates into CSVEEGMKTDTQYF.

The chain combines TRBV27 with TRBJ1-3; no definite D call. Germline V gene data show CDR1 as MNHEY and CDR2 as SMNVEV (reference sequence). The CDR3 consists of 16 residues. Trimming left V 0 bases short and J 4 bases short, with 13 bases between. CDR3 DNA: TGTGCCAGCAGTTTATCGGGCCACATGGACGGAAACACCATATATTTT. Translation gives CASSLSGHMDGNTIYF.